Listed below are T cell receptor beta chains from one sample, sequenced in a study of T cell repertoires in cytomegalovirus infection. MiXCR, applied by TCRdb to the reads, yields one record per CDR3 protein. This sample has some 600,000 distinct CDR3 sequences; roughly 24% occur once, and the top ten carry roughly 8%. What was sequenced was CD8+ T cells from PBMCs. The source is a human donor in good health (CMV status not recorded). Some clones in this sample may be carry-over from other donors' samples. The CDR3 runs from the conserved cysteine through the conserved F or W. The D gene is left open where the match is weak.

v_call	j_call	d_call	cdr3_aa
TRBV27	TRBJ2-7	TRBD2	CASRPGGFYEQYF
TRBV6-5	TRBJ2-7	-	CASSYSISAYEQYF
TRBV14	TRBJ2-1	TRBD2	CASSGNPSGGGFEQFF
TRBV2	TRBJ2-5	TRBD2	CASSELRLALEETQYF
TRBV15	TRBJ2-5	TRBD2	CATSPYGGLAGGLRKETQYF
TRBV19	TRBJ2-1	TRBD1	CASKGTGSYNEEFF
TRBV20-1	TRBJ1-2	-	CSARGLVGNGYTF
TRBV7-6	TRBJ1-2	TRBD1	CASSFPDRGEAFYTF
TRBV3-1	TRBJ2-2	TRBD1	CASSQGQGAGELFF
TRBV12-3/TRBV12-4	TRBJ1-5	-	CASTGGAGGNQPQHF
TRBV7-2	TRBJ2-5	-	CASSLNGWGETQYF
TRBV2	TRBJ2-1	-	CASRGGPSPNEQFF
TRBV19	TRBJ1-2	TRBD1	CASTPDRGLTYGYTF
TRBV14	TRBJ2-3	TRBD1	CASSNGQAVDTQYF
TRBV19	TRBJ1-2	-	CASGPYGYTF
TRBV14	TRBJ2-2	-	CASSRRQTANTGELFF
TRBV7-2	TRBJ1-2	-	CASSIDGGNFHGYTF
TRBV13	TRBJ2-1	-	CASSQGGNYNEQFF
TRBV3-1	TRBJ1-5	TRBD1	CASSQTDRGWNQPQHF
TRBV7-9	TRBJ2-3	TRBD1	CASSTRDRGPTDTQYF
TRBV15	TRBJ2-1	-	CATSRNSLDSGRNEQFF
TRBV12-3/TRBV12-4	TRBJ2-7	-	CASSLLLYEQYF
TRBV28	TRBJ1-4	-	CASSLGTGPNEKLFF
TRBV12-3/TRBV12-4	TRBJ2-5	-	CASSLRGTQETQYF